Following are 5 T cell receptor beta chains from one sample sequenced in a study of blood T cell repertoires in COVID-19. Measured with immunoSEQ multiplex PCR; TCRdb has only the in-frame clones, and not every one. The sample has tens of thousands of clones; 70% to 90% are singletons. Sequenced input: peripheral blood. Receptors were obtained from a man in his sixties or seventies with acute or convalescent COVID-19.

This sequence joins TRBV27 and TRBJ1-1; maybe TRBD1 (5 bases). The CDR3 has 13 residues. V lost 8 bases and J lost 4, with 14 bases in between. Germline CDR1 is MNHEY and CDR2 is SMNVEV (reference sequence). As DNA, the CDR3 is TGTGCCAGCCAGGGAGGGGTGAGCACTGAAGCTTTCTTT. It encodes CASQGGVSTEAFF.

This clone has just one count. The chain carries TRBV5-6 and TRBJ2-5, with unresolved D. The germline V gene has CDR1 SGHDT and CDR2 YYEEEE. Trimming left V 4 bases short and J 1 base short, with 8 bases between. The CDR3 contains 13 residues. CDR3 region: CASSRSFQETQYF. The CDR3 DNA reads TGTGCCAGCAGCCGGTCTTTCCAAGAGACCCAGTACTTC.

This chain connects TRBV12-2 to TRBJ2-3; the table's D call, TRBD2, has no DNA check behind it. TRBV12-2 is assigned pseudogene status. The CDR3 covers 17 residues. The CDR3 DNA reads TGTGCAAGTCGCTGGGAACCGGGACTAGCCCACACAGATACGCAGTATTTT. The encoded protein is CASRWEPGLAHTDTQYF.

This sequence joins TRBV28 and TRBJ1-4; possible D gene TRBD1, 5 bases. With 3 bases removed from V and 3 bases from J, the gap between germline ends came to 8 bases. The CDR3 spans 14 residues. Germline assignment: CDR1 MDHEN and CDR2 SYDVKM. CDR3 sequence (DNA): TGTGCCAGCAGTTTCCGACAGTCTAATGAAAAACTGTTTTTT. Its protein is CASSFRQSNEKLFF.

The chain has TRBV18 and TRBJ1-2, with D possibly being TRBD1 (6 bases). V shed 3 bases and J shed 4 bases, with 12 bases lying between them. This CDR3 has 14 amino acids. Germline CDR1 and CDR2: KGHSH and LQKENI. The CDR3 here is CASSPQGQGYGYTF. For the CDR3, the DNA is TGTGCCAGCTCACCGCAGGGACAAGGCTATGGCTACACCTTC.